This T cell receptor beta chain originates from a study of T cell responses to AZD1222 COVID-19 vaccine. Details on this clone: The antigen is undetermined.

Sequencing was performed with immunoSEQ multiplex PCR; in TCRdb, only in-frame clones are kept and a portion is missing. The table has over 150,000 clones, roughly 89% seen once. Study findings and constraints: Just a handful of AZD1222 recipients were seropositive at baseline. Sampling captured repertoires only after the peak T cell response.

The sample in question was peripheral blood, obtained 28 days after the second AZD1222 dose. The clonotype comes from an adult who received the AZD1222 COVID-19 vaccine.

CDR3 region: CASTPGKDQPQHF. CDR3 coding DNA: TGTGCCAGCACCCCAGGGAAAGATCAGCCCCAGCATTTT. The gene calls are TRBV18 and TRBJ1-5, with D tentatively TRBD1 (5 bases). This CDR3 is 13 amino acids long. Germline V lookup: CDR1 KGHSH, CDR2 LQKENI. The V end lost 8 bases, the J end lost 5 bases, and 13 bases lay between the germline ends.